This TCR beta chain was identified during a study of shared clonotypes between healthy human individuals. Study results and limitations: Sampling included only blood; tissue repertoires likely differ. Enrolling few donors narrowed the genetic and exposure-history diversity that was represented.

Replicate PCRs for unsorted PBMC used about 0.3 ug DNA (about 30,000 T cell genomes). In the study's own analysis: Filtering of immunoSEQ junctional sequences could not match full-length read filtering. Profiled with immunoSEQ multiplex PCR; TCRdb holds only in-frame clones, not every one. V and J calls and clone size are those listed in that table; D and trimming were worked out from the DNA. The sample shows 530,000 or so clones, about three quarters of them seen only once. Turning to this clone: Its antigen is as yet unknown.

The receptor comes from a woman aged 35 to 49 in good health. Some clones in this sample may be carry-over from other donors' samples. The material sequenced was PBMCs.

In nucleotides, the CDR3 is TGCGCCAGCAGCTTATACCCGGGCGGGGGTAACTATGGCTACACCTTC. Protein: CASSLYPGGGNYGYTF. The chain combines TRBV5-1 with TRBJ1-2; possibly TRBD1 for D (5 bases). Trimming shortened V by 2 bases and J by 1 base, and 15 bases separated the two germline ends. The CDR3 contains 16 residues. Looked up from germline, CDR1 is SGHRS and CDR2 is YFSETQ. Filled out from reference TRBV5-1 and TRBJ1-2, the complete variable domain reads KAGVTQTPRYLIKTRGQQVTLSCSPISGHRSVSWYQQTPGQGLQFLFEYFSETQRNKGNFPGRFSGRQFSNSRSEMNVSTLELGDSALYLCASSLYPGGGNYGYTFGSGTRLTVV.